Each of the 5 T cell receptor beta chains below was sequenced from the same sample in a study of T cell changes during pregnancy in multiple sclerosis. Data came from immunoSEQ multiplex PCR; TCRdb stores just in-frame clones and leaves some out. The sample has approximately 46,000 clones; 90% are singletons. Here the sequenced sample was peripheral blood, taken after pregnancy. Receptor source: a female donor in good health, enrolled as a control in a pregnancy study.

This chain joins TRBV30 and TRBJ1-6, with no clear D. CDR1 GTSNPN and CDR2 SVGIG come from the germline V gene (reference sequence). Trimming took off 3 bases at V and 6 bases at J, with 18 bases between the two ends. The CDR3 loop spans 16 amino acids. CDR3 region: CAWSGSGGTLNSPLHF. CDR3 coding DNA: TGTGCCTGGAGCGGGTCCGGAGGTACGCTTAATTCACCCCTCCACTTT.

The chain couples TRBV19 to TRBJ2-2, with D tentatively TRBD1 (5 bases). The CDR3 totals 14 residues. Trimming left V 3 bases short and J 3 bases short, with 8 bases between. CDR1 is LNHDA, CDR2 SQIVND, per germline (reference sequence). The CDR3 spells CASSIRQYTGELFF. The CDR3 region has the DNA TGTGCCAGTAGTATCCGACAGTACACCGGGGAGCTGTTTTTT.

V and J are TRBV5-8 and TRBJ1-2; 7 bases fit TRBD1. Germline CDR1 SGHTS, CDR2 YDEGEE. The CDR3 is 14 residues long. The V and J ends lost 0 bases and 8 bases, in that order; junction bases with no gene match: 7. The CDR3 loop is CASSLGTGPLGYTF. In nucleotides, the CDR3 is TGTGCCAGCAGCTTGGGGACAGGTCCTCTGGGCTACACCTTC.

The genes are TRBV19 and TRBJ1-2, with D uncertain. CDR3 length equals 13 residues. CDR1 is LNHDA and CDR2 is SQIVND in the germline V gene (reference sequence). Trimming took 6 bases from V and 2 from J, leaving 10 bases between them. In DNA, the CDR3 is TGTGCCAGTAGCGCGGGCAGAAACTATGGCTACACCTTC. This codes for CASSAGRNYGYTF.

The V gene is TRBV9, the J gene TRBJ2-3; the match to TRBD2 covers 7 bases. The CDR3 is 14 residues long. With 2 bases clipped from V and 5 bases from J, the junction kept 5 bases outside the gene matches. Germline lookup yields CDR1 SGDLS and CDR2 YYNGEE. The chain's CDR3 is CASSVSSGIDTQYF. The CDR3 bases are TGTGCCAGCAGCGTGTCTAGCGGAATAGATACGCAGTATTTT.